This TCR beta chain appears in the sequencing data of a study of T cell responses to AZD1222 COVID-19 vaccine. General study points: Among AZD1222 vaccinees, only 5 to 7 were seropositive at baseline. The donor group comprised mostly white British people and more females; the analysis possibly underestimated clonal diversity.

As concerns this clone: Its antigen is not identified.

Using immunoSEQ multiplex PCR, the repertoire was profiled, and TCRdb retains in-frame clones only, with some absent. Of 90,000 to 120,000 clones listed, 80% to 95% are singletons. V was cut by 3 bases and J by 4 bases, with 12 bases left in between. This CDR3 spans 13 amino acids. The V gene's germline CDR1 is GTSNPN and CDR2 SVGIG (reference sequence). The clonotype comes from an adult who received the AZD1222 COVID-19 vaccine. The V and J genes are TRBV30 and TRBJ1-2; D gene ambiguous. The sequenced sample was peripheral blood, obtained 28 days after the second AZD1222 dose. CDR3 in amino acids: CAWREGGGYGYTF. CDR3 nucleotides: TGTGCCTGGAGAGAGGGAGGAGGCTATGGCTACACCTTC.